The source of this TCR beta chain is a study of graft-versus-host responses after intestinal transplantation. Looking at the study overall: Transplants given to recipients were multivisceral, liver-intestinal, or isolated intestinal. The study gave all recipients anti-thymocyte globulin induction, then tacrolimus and steroids for about three years.

Broader study findings: Declines in HvG clones occurring early post-transplant were associated with peak circulating GvH clone levels. Researchers found GvH clones in recipient marrow, and some showed up first in ileum or blood.

Notes on this clone: Its antigen is as yet unknown.

Per the germline V gene, CDR1 is SNHLY and CDR2 is FYNNEI. Trimming at V came to 2 bases and at J to 1 base, leaving 18 bases not matched to a gene. The CDR3 extends over 22 amino acids. The data were produced by immunoSEQ multiplex PCR, yet TCRdb's version contains in-frame clones alone and is incomplete. The repertoire consists of approximately 130,000 clones, with more than 90% occurring once and the leading ten covering roughly 0.15%. The chain joins TRBV2 to TRBJ1-5, with TRBD1 matching over 12 bases. The sequence was collected from a human donor who received an intestinal transplant. The specimen comprised unstimulated CD4+ T cells sorted from spleen or lymph node cells, sampled before intestinal transplant. CDR3 sequence: CASSERGRRSGQGARSNQPQHF. CDR3 bases: TGTGCCAGCAGTGAAAGGGGGCGTAGGTCGGGACAGGGGGCCCGAAGCAATCAGCCCCAGCATTTT.